This T cell receptor beta chain was observed in a study of prognosis after radiotherapy for stage I lung cancer. Roughly 6.3 milliliters of peripheral blood were drawn at each of two time points. Study-wide points: Reduced Shannon entropy following stereotactic body radiation therapy was recorded in patients who developed distant metastases.

After removal of 6 bases from V and 9 bases from J, the junction contained 13 bases not matched to a gene. CDR1 is SGHNT and CDR2 is YENEEA in the germline V gene. The CDR3 has 16 residues. This clonotype was counted many times. The target antigen is unknown. Genomic DNA provided the template from which TCR beta CDR3 was amplified by two-round multiplex PCR. Primers specific to each TRBV and TRBJ gene were used in first-round PCR. TCRdb reprocessed the multiplex PCR reads with MiXCR, giving one entry per CDR3 protein. The sample lists about 23,000 distinct CDR3 sequences, less than 50% occurring once. The starting material was PBMCs, obtained before or after stereotactic body radiation therapy (not recorded which). The V and J genes are TRBV11-3 and TRBJ2-1; 11 nucleotides match TRBD1. The source of this sequence is a donor over 45 with non-small cell lung cancer. DNA of the CDR3: TGTGCCAGCAGTTATATCCGGGACAGGGGGTTGGGTGAGCAGTTCTTC. This sequence encodes CASSYIRDRGLGEQFF.